A selection of T cell receptor beta chains follows, all from one sample in a study of blood T cell repertoires in COVID-19. The repertoire was sequenced with immunoSEQ multiplex PCR; TCRdb's copy has only in-frame clones and lacks some. The repertoire holds about 190,000 clones, with about 88% as singletons. Material for sequencing was PBMCs or T cells enriched from blood (not recorded which). These receptors originate from a woman aged 25 to 39 who had recovered from COVID-19. Each CDR3 is given with its conserved first and last residue. Each record gives: clone size, J gene, V gene, D gene, CDR3 protein, CDR3 DNA. A D gene is named only where the DNA matches it firmly. Rows may omit the clone size; those that give it use once, few, many or a size class.

clone size: .; J gene: TRBJ2-2; V gene: TRBV10-2; D gene: .; CDR3 protein: CASTASRDTGELFF; CDR3 DNA: TGCGCCAGCACCGCCTCCCGGGACACCGGGGAGCTGTTTTTT
clone size: .; J gene: TRBJ2-1; V gene: TRBV14; D gene: TRBD1; CDR3 protein: CASSPHQGDPSYNEQFF; CDR3 DNA: TGTGCCAGCAGCCCTCACCAGGGGGACCCCTCCTACAATGAGCAGTTCTTC
clone size: few; J gene: TRBJ2-7; V gene: TRBV27; D gene: TRBD2; CDR3 protein: CASGTGTSLYEQYF; CDR3 DNA: TGTGCCAGCGGAACCGGGACTAGTCTCTACGAGCAGTACTTC
clone size: .; J gene: TRBJ1-2; V gene: TRBV28; D gene: TRBD1; CDR3 protein: CASTPPGGYGYTF; CDR3 DNA: TGTGCCAGCACTCCCCCAGGGGGATATGGCTACACCTTC
clone size: .; J gene: TRBJ1-1; V gene: TRBV6-5; D gene: .; CDR3 protein: CASTAGNTEAFF; CDR3 DNA: TGTGCCTCGACGGCAGGGAACACTGAAGCTTTCTTT
clone size: .; J gene: TRBJ2-1; V gene: TRBV5-4; D gene: .; CDR3 protein: CASSLESGYNEQFF; CDR3 DNA: TGTGCCAGCAGCTTGGAGAGCGGTTACAATGAGCAGTTCTTC
clone size: .; J gene: TRBJ1-1; V gene: TRBV5-1; D gene: TRBD1; CDR3 protein: CASSPLRGQGTEAFF; CDR3 DNA: TGCGCCAGCAGCCCTCTCAGGGGGCAAGGCACTGAAGCTTTCTTT
clone size: .; J gene: TRBJ2-5; V gene: TRBV19; D gene: TRBD1; CDR3 protein: CASTAQGAVETQYF; CDR3 DNA: TGTGCCAGTACCGCGCAGGGGGCAGTGGAGACCCAGTACTTC
clone size: .; J gene: TRBJ1-2; V gene: TRBV6-6; D gene: TRBD1; CDR3 protein: CASSSPGTGGSGYTF; CDR3 DNA: TGTGCCAGCAGCTCCCCCGGGACAGGGGGCAGTGGCTACACCTTC
clone size: .; J gene: TRBJ1-6; V gene: TRBV11-2; D gene: TRBD1; CDR3 protein: CATSSGQGWSPLHF; CDR3 DNA: TGTGCCACTTCTTCGGGACAGGGGTGGTCACCCCTCCACTTT
clone size: .; J gene: TRBJ1-1; V gene: TRBV5-4; D gene: .; CDR3 protein: CASSLALGGRTEAFF; CDR3 DNA: TGTGCCAGCAGCTTGGCCTTGGGGGGGAGGACTGAAGCTTTCTTT
clone size: .; J gene: TRBJ1-2; V gene: TRBV19; D gene: TRBD1; CDR3 protein: CASSPGTGAYGYTF; CDR3 DNA: TGTGCCAGTAGTCCTGGGACAGGGGCCTATGGCTACACCTTC
clone size: .; J gene: TRBJ1-2; V gene: TRBV19; D gene: .; CDR3 protein: CASTPNQGHNYGYTF; CDR3 DNA: TGTGCCAGTACCCCCAACCAGGGTCATAACTATGGCTACACCTTC
clone size: .; J gene: TRBJ1-1; V gene: TRBV29-1; D gene: .; CDR3 protein: CSVLNAGMGKAFF; CDR3 DNA: TGCAGCGTTCTGAACGCGGGGATGGGGAAAGCTTTCTTT
clone size: .; J gene: TRBJ1-2; V gene: TRBV2; D gene: TRBD1; CDR3 protein: CASSQLTGYNGYTF; CDR3 DNA: TGTGCCAGCAGCCAATTGACAGGGTATAATGGCTACACCTTC
clone size: .; J gene: TRBJ1-6; V gene: TRBV2; D gene: .; CDR3 protein: CASSEGTSYSPLHF; CDR3 DNA: TGTGCCAGCAGTGAAGGGACTAGTTATTCACCCCTCCACTTT
clone size: .; J gene: TRBJ2-1; V gene: TRBV28; D gene: TRBD1; CDR3 protein: CASSTRKTGGNEQFF; CDR3 DNA: TGTGCCAGCAGTACGAGAAAGACAGGGGGCAATGAGCAGTTCTTC
clone size: .; J gene: TRBJ1-2; V gene: TRBV5-6; D gene: TRBD1; CDR3 protein: CASSLTDRAGYTF; CDR3 DNA: TGTGCCAGCAGCTTGACTGACAGGGCGGGCTACACCTTC
clone size: .; J gene: TRBJ2-2; V gene: TRBV9; D gene: .; CDR3 protein: CASSVVTDTGELFF; CDR3 DNA: TGTGCCAGCAGCGTAGTCACGGACACCGGGGAGCTGTTTTTT
clone size: .; J gene: TRBJ1-5; V gene: TRBV4-1; D gene: TRBD1; CDR3 protein: CASSQPRDRRYQPQHF; CDR3 DNA: TGCGCCAGCAGCCAACCCCGGGACAGGAGGTATCAGCCCCAGCATTTT
clone size: .; J gene: TRBJ2-7; V gene: TRBV7-8; D gene: .; CDR3 protein: CASSRGQVFDEQYF; CDR3 DNA: TGTGCCAGCAGCAGAGGACAAGTCTTTGACGAGCAGTACTTC
clone size: .; J gene: TRBJ1-1; V gene: TRBV25-1; D gene: TRBD1; CDR3 protein: CASSERGQGGFTEAFF; CDR3 DNA: TGTGCCAGCAGTGAAAGGGGACAGGGAGGTTTCACTGAAGCTTTCTTT
clone size: .; J gene: TRBJ2-1; V gene: TRBV7-8; D gene: TRBD2; CDR3 protein: CASSAEAGGVYNEQFF; CDR3 DNA: TGTGCCAGCAGCGCCGAAGCGGGAGGCGTCTACAATGAGCAGTTCTTC
clone size: .; J gene: TRBJ2-5; V gene: TRBV5-4; D gene: TRBD1; CDR3 protein: CASSLARGFLETQYF; CDR3 DNA: TGTGCCAGCAGCTTGGCCAGGGGGTTCTTAGAGACCCAGTACTTC
clone size: once; J gene: TRBJ1-1; V gene: TRBV27; D gene: .; CDR3 protein: CASSFRGARDTEAFF; CDR3 DNA: TGTGCCAGCAGTTTTCGGGGGGCGCGGGACACTGAAGCTTTCTTT
clone size: once; J gene: TRBJ2-7; V gene: TRBV4-1; D gene: TRBD1; CDR3 protein: CASSQESGTGPYEQYF; CDR3 DNA: TGCGCCAGCAGCCAAGAATCCGGGACAGGGCCCTACGAGCAGTACTTC
clone size: .; J gene: TRBJ1-2; V gene: TRBV19; D gene: TRBD1; CDR3 protein: CASSMGTGEAYGYTF; CDR3 DNA: TGTGCCAGTAGTATGGGGACAGGGGAAGCCTATGGCTACACCTTC
clone size: .; J gene: TRBJ2-5; V gene: TRBV12-1; D gene: .; CDR3 protein: CASSFEPGGDYQETQYF; CDR3 DNA: TGTGCCAGCAGCTTTGAACCAGGGGGTGATTACCAAGAGACCCAGTACTTC
clone size: .; J gene: TRBJ1-1; V gene: TRBV30; D gene: TRBD1; CDR3 protein: CAWTRWDRGLGTEAFF; CDR3 DNA: TGTGCCTGGACCCGTTGGGACAGGGGCCTCGGCACTGAAGCTTTCTTT
clone size: once; J gene: TRBJ1-4; V gene: TRBV15; D gene: TRBD1; CDR3 protein: CATSRDSTGTGGEKLFF; CDR3 DNA: TGTGCCACCAGCAGAGATTCGACCGGGACAGGGGGAGAAAAACTGTTTTTT
clone size: once; J gene: TRBJ2-7; V gene: TRBV19; D gene: TRBD1; CDR3 protein: CASSIERTGSLYEQYF; CDR3 DNA: TGTGCCAGTAGTATAGAGAGGACAGGGTCACTCTACGAGCAGTACTTC
clone size: .; J gene: TRBJ2-1; V gene: TRBV6-4; D gene: .; CDR3 protein: CASSRSRPYNEQFF; CDR3 DNA: TGTGCCAGCAGCCGTTCTAGGCCCTACAATGAGCAGTTCTTC
clone size: .; J gene: TRBJ2-3; V gene: TRBV7-3; D gene: TRBD1; CDR3 protein: CASSLGQGTDTQYF; CDR3 DNA: TGTGCCAGCAGCTTAGGACAGGGCACAGATACGCAGTATTTT
clone size: .; J gene: TRBJ1-1; V gene: TRBV7-3; D gene: .; CDR3 protein: CASSLTGGTKNTEAFF; CDR3 DNA: TGTGCCAGCTCTTTAACCGGGGGGACTAAAAACACTGAAGCTTTCTTT
clone size: many; J gene: TRBJ1-2; V gene: TRBV14; D gene: .; CDR3 protein: CASSQGQGRSYGYTF; CDR3 DNA: TGTGCCAGCAGCCAAGGGCAGGGTAGGAGCTATGGCTACACCTTC